A selection of T cell receptor beta chains follows, all from one sample in a study of shared clonotypes between healthy human individuals. TCRdb's copy holds only in-frame clones and misses some; the assay was immunoSEQ multiplex PCR. The sample consists of roughly 520,000 clones, 90% to 96% of them appearing once. Sequencing used naive CD4+ T cells sorted from blood. The receptors stem from a woman under 40 in good health. Both conserved end residues are part of each CDR3. The D gene is left open where the match is weak. Clone size is stated in some rows and not others, as once, few, many or a class when expanded.

CDR3 protein	CDR3 DNA	clone size	D gene	V gene	J gene	CDR3 length
CASSYDANTEAFF	TGTGCCAGCAGTTACGACGCGAACACTGAAGCTTTCTTT	few	-	TRBV6-5	TRBJ1-1	13
CASSAGEANYGYTF	TGCGCCAGCAGCGCAGGGGAAGCTAACTATGGCTACACCTTC	-	-	TRBV5-1	TRBJ1-2	14
CSVEFSGRSYTF	TGCAGCGTTGAATTTTCTGGCCGGAGCTACACCTTC	-	-	TRBV29-1	TRBJ1-2	12
CASSTNRGPQPQHF	TGTGCCAGCAGTACCAACAGGGGGCCTCAGCCCCAGCATTTT	-	TRBD1	TRBV6-1	TRBJ1-5	14
CASITQGRHTEAFF	TGTGCCAGCATCACTCAGGGGCGCCACACTGAAGCTTTCTTT	-	-	TRBV28	TRBJ1-1	14
CASGSASSLGNEQFF	TGTGCCAGTGGGTCCGCATCTAGTTTGGGTAATGAGCAGTTCTTC	-	-	TRBV6-6	TRBJ2-1	15
CASSEADGSGNTIYF	TGTGCCAGCAGTGAGGCGGACGGCTCTGGAAACACCATATATTTT	once	-	TRBV28	TRBJ1-3	15
CASSLGAGYEQYF	TGTGCCAGCAGCCTCGGGGCCGGATACGAGCAGTACTTC	once	-	TRBV11-3	TRBJ2-7	13
CASSREGSGRFTQYF	TGTGCCAGCAGCCGCGAAGGTAGCGGGAGGTTCACGCAGTATTTT	-	TRBD2	TRBV7-9	TRBJ2-3	15
CASRRLAGSNEQFF	TGTGCCAGCAGAAGACTAGCGGGATCCAATGAGCAGTTCTTC	-	TRBD2	TRBV28	TRBJ2-1	14
CAGRIAGTVTGELFF	TGTGCCGGTAGGATAGCGGGAACGGTCACCGGGGAGCTGTTTTTT	few	TRBD2	TRBV11-2	TRBJ2-2	15
CASSKGTAGDQPQHF	TGTGCCAGTAGTAAAGGGACAGCGGGCGATCAGCCCCAGCATTTT	-	TRBD1	TRBV19	TRBJ1-5	15
CASSTQSGGEKLFF	TGTGCCAGCAGTACACAATCGGGGGGTGAAAAACTGTTTTTT	-	-	TRBV28	TRBJ1-4	14
CATSTVGRGFYEQYF	TGTGCCACCAGCACCGTAGGGCGCGGCTTCTACGAGCAGTACTTC	-	-	TRBV15	TRBJ2-7	15
CASSPQGYTEAFF	TGTGCCAGCAGCCCCCAGGGTTACACTGAAGCTTTCTTT	-	-	TRBV5-4	TRBJ1-1	13
CREGREEETQYF	TGTAGGGAGGGCCGAGAAGAAGAGACCCAGTACTTC	-	TRBD2	TRBV10-3	TRBJ2-5	12
CASSLMGQGNQETQYF	TGTGCCAGCAGCTTAATGGGACAGGGAAATCAAGAGACCCAGTACTTC	-	TRBD1	TRBV7-2	TRBJ2-5	16
CASSRGQEGNTIYF	TGTGCCAGCAGTCGGGGTCAGGAGGGAAACACCATATATTTT	-	-	TRBV7-6	TRBJ1-3	14
CSASFSNEQFF	TGCAGTGCTAGTTTTAGCAATGAGCAGTTCTTC	-	-	TRBV20-1	TRBJ2-1	11
CASSLNSGSVNEQFF	TGTGCCAGCAGTCTCAATAGCGGGAGCGTCAATGAGCAGTTCTTC	-	TRBD2	TRBV6-5	TRBJ2-1	15
CASSLLDSEAFF	TGTGCCAGCAGTCTCCTGGACAGTGAAGCTTTCTTT	-	-	TRBV6-5	TRBJ1-1	12
CASSGTGITYEQYF	TGCGCCAGCAGCGGGACAGGTATCACCTACGAGCAGTACTTC	once	TRBD1	TRBV5-1	TRBJ2-7	14
CASSPGLAGDRAGNEQFF	TGTGCCAGCAGCCCGGGACTAGCGGGAGATCGGGCGGGCAATGAGCAGTTCTTC	-	TRBD2	TRBV6-8	TRBJ2-1	18
CASSLSTGIISGNTIYF	TGTGCCAGCAGTTTATCAACCGGGATCATCTCTGGAAACACCATATATTTT	-	-	TRBV28	TRBJ1-3	17
CASSHRPNSYEQYF	TGTGCCAGCAGCCACAGGCCAAACTCCTACGAGCAGTACTTC	-	-	TRBV5-6	TRBJ2-7	14
CASKGEMNTEAFF	TGTGCCAGTAAGGGGGAAATGAACACTGAAGCTTTCTTT	-	-	TRBV19	TRBJ1-1	13
CASSPHNSPLHF	TGTGCCAGCAGTCCCCACAATTCACCCCTCCACTTT	-	-	TRBV28	TRBJ1-6	12
CSALGQLGTEAFF	TGCAGCGCCCTGGGACAGTTGGGGACTGAAGCTTTCTTT	-	TRBD1	TRBV29-1	TRBJ1-1	13
CASSLRLWTSDIYNEQFF	TGTGCCAGCAGTTTACGACTCTGGACCTCCGACATCTACAATGAGCAGTTCTTC	once	-	TRBV27	TRBJ2-1	18
CASSSKGGNEKLFF	TGTGCCAGCAGTTCCAAGGGGGGTAATGAAAAACTGTTTTTT	-	-	TRBV28	TRBJ1-4	14
CAWHTLNTEAFF	TGTGCCTGGCATACACTGAACACTGAAGCTTTCTTT	-	-	TRBV30	TRBJ1-1	12
CASRDRGLETQYF	TGTGCCAGCAGGGACAGGGGGCTGGAGACCCAGTACTTC	-	TRBD1	TRBV2	TRBJ2-5	13
CASSFRATNEKLFF	TGTGCCAGCAGCTTTCGAGCAACTAATGAAAAACTGTTTTTT	-	-	TRBV5-4	TRBJ1-4	14
CASSLSGYRAMNTEAFF	TGTGCCAGCAGCTTGTCGGGTTATAGGGCGATGAACACTGAAGCTTTCTTT	-	-	TRBV5-4	TRBJ1-1	17
CASSLGLVYEQYF	TGCGCCAGCAGCCTCGGACTAGTCTACGAGCAGTACTTC	-	TRBD2	TRBV4-1	TRBJ2-7	13
CASYRIRGGQETQYF	TGTGCCAGCTACAGGATCCGAGGGGGCCAAGAGACCCAGTACTTC	-	-	TRBV2	TRBJ2-5	15
CASSLAAPPDTQYF	TGTGCCAGCAGCTTAGCGGCCCCCCCAGATACGCAGTATTTT	-	-	TRBV7-8	TRBJ2-3	14
CASSQGYYEQYF	TGTGCCAGCAGCCAGGGTTACTACGAGCAGTACTTC	-	-	TRBV7-9	TRBJ2-7	12
CASSTSGGTTGTDTQYF	TGTGCCAGCAGCACGTCAGGGGGAACCACCGGCACAGATACGCAGTATTTT	-	TRBD1	TRBV7-6	TRBJ2-3	17
CASSLSQQETQYF	TGTGCCAGCAGCTTGTCCCAACAAGAGACCCAGTACTTC	once	-	TRBV11-2	TRBJ2-5	13
CASSPGTVRDEQFF	TGCGCCAGCAGCCCCGGGACAGTTCGTGATGAGCAGTTCTTC	-	TRBD1	TRBV5-1	TRBJ2-1	14
CASSPTFVMPGELFF	TGCGCCAGCAGCCCAACTTTCGTCATGCCCGGGGAGCTGTTTTTT	-	-	TRBV5-1	TRBJ2-2	15
CASSLRDQPQHF	TGTGCCAGCAGTTTAAGGGATCAGCCCCAGCATTTT	once	-	TRBV28	TRBJ1-5	12
CASRDSGLNTEAFF	TGTGCCAGCAGGGACAGTGGCCTGAACACTGAAGCTTTCTTT	-	-	TRBV6-6	TRBJ1-1	14
CASSLARPTGELFF	TGTGCCAGCAGCTTAGCGAGGCCCACCGGGGAGCTGTTTTTT	-	-	TRBV13	TRBJ2-2	14
CASSSYGVRLMRNTEAFF	TGTGCCAGCAGCTCGTACGGAGTCCGATTGATGCGAAACACTGAAGCTTTCTTT	-	-	TRBV11-2	TRBJ1-1	18
CAISVRTVNYGYTF	TGTGCCATCAGTGTGAGGACAGTCAACTATGGCTACACCTTC	-	-	TRBV10-3	TRBJ1-2	14
CASSQDQGRETQYF	TGCGCCAGCAGCCAAGACCAAGGCCGGGAGACCCAGTACTTC	-	-	TRBV4-1	TRBJ2-5	14
CASSLRRAQGETGELFF	TGCGCCAGCAGCTTGCGCAGGGCGCAGGGAGAGACCGGGGAGCTGTTTTTT	-	-	TRBV5-1	TRBJ2-2	17